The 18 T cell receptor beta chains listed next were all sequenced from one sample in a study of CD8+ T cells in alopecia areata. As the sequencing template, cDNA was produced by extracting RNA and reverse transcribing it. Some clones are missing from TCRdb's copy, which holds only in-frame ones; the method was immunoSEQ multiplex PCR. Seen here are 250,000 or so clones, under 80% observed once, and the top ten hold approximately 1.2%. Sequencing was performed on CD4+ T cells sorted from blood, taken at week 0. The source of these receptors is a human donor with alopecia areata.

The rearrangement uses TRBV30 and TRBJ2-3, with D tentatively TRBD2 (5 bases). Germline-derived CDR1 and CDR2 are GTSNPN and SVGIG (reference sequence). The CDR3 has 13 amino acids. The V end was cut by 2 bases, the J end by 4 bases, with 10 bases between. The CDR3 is CAWSSDLADTQYF. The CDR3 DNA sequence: TGTGCCTGGAGTTCGGACTTGGCAGATACGCAGTATTTT. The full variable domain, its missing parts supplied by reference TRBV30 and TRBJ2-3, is SQTIHQWPATLVQPVGSPLSLECTVEGTSNPNLYWYRQAAGRGLQLLFYSVGIGQISSEVPQNLSASRPQDRQFILSSKKLLLSDSGFYLCAWSSDLADTQYFGPGTRLTVL.

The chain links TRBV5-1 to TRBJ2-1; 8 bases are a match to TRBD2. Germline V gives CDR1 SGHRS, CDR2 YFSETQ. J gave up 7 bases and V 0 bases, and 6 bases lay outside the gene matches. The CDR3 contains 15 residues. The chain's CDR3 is CASSLEGSGENEQFF. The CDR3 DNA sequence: TGCGCCAGCAGCTTGGAAGGTAGCGGGGAGAATGAGCAGTTCTTC.

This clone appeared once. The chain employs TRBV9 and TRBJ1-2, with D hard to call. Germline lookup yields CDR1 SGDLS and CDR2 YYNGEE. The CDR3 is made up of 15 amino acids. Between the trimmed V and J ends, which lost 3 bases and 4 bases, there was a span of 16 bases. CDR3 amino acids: CASSAEAALGYGYTF. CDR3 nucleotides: TGTGCCAGCAGCGCAGAGGCCGCATTGGGCTATGGCTACACCTTC.

The CDR3 bases are TGCGCCAGCAGCCAAGAGACGTTCGGGGCACTTTCACCCCTCCACTTT. This encodes CASSQETFGALSPLHF. The V call is TRBV4-1, the J call TRBJ1-6; maybe TRBD1 (5 bases). The CDR3 totals 16 residues. Germline CDR1 is MGHRA and CDR2 is YSYEKL. The V end was cut by 0 bases, the J end by 9 bases, with 15 bases between.

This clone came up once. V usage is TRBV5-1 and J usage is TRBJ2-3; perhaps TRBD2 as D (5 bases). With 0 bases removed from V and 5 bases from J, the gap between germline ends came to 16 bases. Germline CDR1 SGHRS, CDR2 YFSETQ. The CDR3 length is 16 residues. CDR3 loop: CASSLATGGPKDTQYF. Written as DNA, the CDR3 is TGCGCCAGCAGCTTGGCCACCGGAGGCCCCAAAGATACGCAGTATTTT.

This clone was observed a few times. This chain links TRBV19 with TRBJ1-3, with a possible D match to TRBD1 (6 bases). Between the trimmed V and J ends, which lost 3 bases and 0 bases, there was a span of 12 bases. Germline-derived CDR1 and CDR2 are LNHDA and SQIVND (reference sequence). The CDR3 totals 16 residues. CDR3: CASSIQQGISGNTIYF. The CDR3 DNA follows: TGTGCCAGTAGTATCCAACAGGGAATCTCTGGAAACACCATATATTTT.

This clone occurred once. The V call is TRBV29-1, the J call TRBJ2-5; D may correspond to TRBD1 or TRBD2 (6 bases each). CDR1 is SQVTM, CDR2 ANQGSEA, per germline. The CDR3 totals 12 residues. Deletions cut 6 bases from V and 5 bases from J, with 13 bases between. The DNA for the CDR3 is TGCAGCGTGCTAGGGGGGTGGGAGACCCAGTACTTC. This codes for CSVLGGWETQYF.

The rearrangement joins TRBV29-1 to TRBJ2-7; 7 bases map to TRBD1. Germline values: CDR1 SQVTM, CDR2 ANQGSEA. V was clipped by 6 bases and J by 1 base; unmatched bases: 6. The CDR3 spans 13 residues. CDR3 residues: CSVTGTVSYEQYF. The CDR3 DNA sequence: TGCAGCGTGACCGGGACAGTTTCCTACGAGCAGTACTTC.

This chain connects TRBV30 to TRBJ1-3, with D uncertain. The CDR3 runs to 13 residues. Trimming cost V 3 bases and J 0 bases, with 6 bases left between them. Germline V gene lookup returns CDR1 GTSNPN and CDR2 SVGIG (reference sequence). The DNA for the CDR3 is TGTGCCTGGAGCACGAGCTCTGGAAACACCATATATTTT. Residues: CAWSTSSGNTIYF. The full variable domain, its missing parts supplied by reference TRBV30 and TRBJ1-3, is SQTIHQWPATLVQPVGSPLSLECTVEGTSNPNLYWYRQAAGRGLQLLFYSVGIGQISSEVPQNLSASRPQDRQFILSSKKLLLSDSGFYLCAWSTSSGNTIYFGEGSWLTVV.

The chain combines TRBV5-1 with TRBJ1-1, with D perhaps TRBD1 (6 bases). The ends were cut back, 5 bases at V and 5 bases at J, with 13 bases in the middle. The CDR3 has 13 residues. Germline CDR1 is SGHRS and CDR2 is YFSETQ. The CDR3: CASSEQGDTEAFF. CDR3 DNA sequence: TGCGCCAGCAGTGAACAGGGTGATACTGAAGCTTTCTTT.

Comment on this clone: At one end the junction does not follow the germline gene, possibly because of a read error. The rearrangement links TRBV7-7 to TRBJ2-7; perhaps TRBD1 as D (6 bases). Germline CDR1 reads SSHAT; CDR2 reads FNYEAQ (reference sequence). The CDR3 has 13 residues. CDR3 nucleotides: TGTGCTAGCAGCTTGGACTCAGGGGACGAGCAGTACTTC. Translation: CASSLDSGDEQYF.

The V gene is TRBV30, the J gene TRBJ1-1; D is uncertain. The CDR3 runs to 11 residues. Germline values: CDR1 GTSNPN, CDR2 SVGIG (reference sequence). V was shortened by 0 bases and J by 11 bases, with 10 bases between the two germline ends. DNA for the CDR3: TGTGCCTGGAGTGTTGAGACACGGGCTTTCTTT. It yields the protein CAWSVETRAFF.

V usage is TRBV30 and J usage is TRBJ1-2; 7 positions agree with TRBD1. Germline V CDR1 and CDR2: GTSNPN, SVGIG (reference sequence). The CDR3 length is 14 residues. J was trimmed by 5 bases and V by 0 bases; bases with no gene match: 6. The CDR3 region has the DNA TGTGCCTGGAGTGTACTGGTGACAGGGTATGGCTACACCTTC. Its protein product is CAWSVLVTGYGYTF.

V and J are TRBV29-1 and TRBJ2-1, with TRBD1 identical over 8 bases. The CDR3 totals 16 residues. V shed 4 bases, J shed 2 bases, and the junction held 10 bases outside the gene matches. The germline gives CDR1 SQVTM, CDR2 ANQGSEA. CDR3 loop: CSVVTSSGGAYNEQFF. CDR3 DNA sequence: TGCAGCGTTGTGACTAGTTCAGGGGGCGCCTACAATGAGCAGTTCTTC.

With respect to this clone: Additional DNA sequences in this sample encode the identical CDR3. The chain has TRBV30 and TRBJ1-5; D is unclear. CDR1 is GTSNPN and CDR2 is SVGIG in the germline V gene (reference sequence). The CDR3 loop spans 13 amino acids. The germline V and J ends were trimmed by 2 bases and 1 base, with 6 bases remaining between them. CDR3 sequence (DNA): TGTGCCTGGAGTCCGGGGAGCAATCAGCCCCAGCATTTT. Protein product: CAWSPGSNQPQHF. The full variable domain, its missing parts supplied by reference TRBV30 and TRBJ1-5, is SQTIHQWPATLVQPVGSPLSLECTVEGTSNPNLYWYRQAAGRGLQLLFYSVGIGQISSEVPQNLSASRPQDRQFILSSKKLLLSDSGFYLCAWSPGSNQPQHFGDGTRLSIL.

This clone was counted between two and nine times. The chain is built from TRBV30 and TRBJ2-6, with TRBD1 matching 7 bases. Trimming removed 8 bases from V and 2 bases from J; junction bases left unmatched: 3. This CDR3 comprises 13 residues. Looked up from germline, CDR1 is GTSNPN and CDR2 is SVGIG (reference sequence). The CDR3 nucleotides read TGTGCCAGAACAGGGGCTGGGGCCAACGTCCTGACTTTC. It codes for CARTGAGANVLTF.

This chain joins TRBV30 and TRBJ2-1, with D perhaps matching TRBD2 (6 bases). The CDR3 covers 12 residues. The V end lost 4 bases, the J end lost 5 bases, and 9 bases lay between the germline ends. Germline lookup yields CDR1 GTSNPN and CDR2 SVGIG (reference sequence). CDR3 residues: CAWKEGNNEQFF. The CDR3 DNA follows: TGTGCCTGGAAGGAGGGCAACAATGAGCAGTTCTTC.

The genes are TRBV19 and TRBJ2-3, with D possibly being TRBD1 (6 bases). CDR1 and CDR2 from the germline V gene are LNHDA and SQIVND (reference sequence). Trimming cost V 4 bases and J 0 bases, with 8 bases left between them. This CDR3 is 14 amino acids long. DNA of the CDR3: TGTGCCAGTAGTACAGGGGATAGCACAGATACGCAGTATTTT. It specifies CASSTGDSTDTQYF.